Each of the 21 T cell receptor beta chains below was sequenced from the same sample in a study of shared clonotypes between healthy human individuals. Clones were sequenced by immunoSEQ multiplex PCR, and TCRdb holds only the in-frame ones, with some missing. The sample lists over a million clones; approximately 78% were seen once. Material for sequencing was memory CD4+ T cells from PBMCs. The subset denotes: CD45RA-negative fraction. The receptors originated from a man between 18 and 29 years old in good health. Some clones in this sample may be carry-over from other donors' samples.

The V gene is TRBV28, the J gene TRBJ2-5; D is unresolved. The CDR3 is 11 residues long. Germline lookup yields CDR1 MDHEN and CDR2 SYDVKM. Trimming shortened V by 6 bases and J by 3 bases, and 5 bases separated the two germline ends. Here the CDR3 reads CASRSEETQYF. CDR3 sequence (DNA): TGTGCCAGCAGGTCAGAAGAGACCCAGTACTTC.

The chain couples TRBV2 to TRBJ2-2; 10 nucleotides agree with TRBD1. After removal of 3 bases from V and 5 bases from J, the junction contained 9 bases not matched to a gene. The CDR3 has 17 amino acids. From germline, CDR1 is SNHLY and CDR2 FYNNEI. Here the CDR3 DNA reads TGTGCCAGCAGTGAGAGCCGGGACAGGGGAGAAACCGGGGAGCTGTTTTTT. It codes for CASSESRDRGETGELFF.

The V call is TRBV6-6, the J call TRBJ1-2; D might be TRBD1 (5 bases). Germline lookup yields CDR1 MNHNY and CDR2 SVGAGI (reference sequence). V was clipped by 10 bases and J by 8 bases, with 23 bases between them. The CDR3 length is 14 residues. The DNA of the CDR3 is TGTGCCACCTGCCGGGACGGTCAACGGAGGGGCTACACCTTC. It specifies CATCRDGQRRGYTF.

The rearrangement links TRBV28 to TRBJ1-4; D remains ambiguous. The CDR3 is 14 residues long. Germline CDR1 is MDHEN and CDR2 is SYDVKM. The V and J ends lost 10 bases and 2 bases respectively, with 14 bases between them. The CDR3 nucleotides read TGTGCCACCGAGAAGGTCTCTACTAATGAAAAACTGTTTTTT. This translates into CATEKVSTNEKLFF.

This sequence joins TRBV19 and TRBJ1-1; TRBD1 might be the D (5 bases). The V end lost 4 bases, the J end lost 2 bases, and 8 bases lay between the germline ends. Germline CDR1 and CDR2: LNHDA and SQIVND (reference sequence). The CDR3 length is 13 residues. CDR3 amino acids: CASSTRGNTEAFF. The DNA for the CDR3 is TGTGCCAGTAGTACGAGGGGAAACACTGAAGCTTTCTTT.

This chain links TRBV30 with TRBJ2-7, with D possibly matching TRBD1 (6 bases). The V and J ends lost 4 bases and 10 bases respectively, with 17 bases between them. Germline V gives CDR1 GTSNPN, CDR2 SVGIG (reference sequence). There are 12 residues in the CDR3. The CDR3 sequence: CAWTGAGLSQYF. DNA for the CDR3: TGTGCCTGGACAGGGGCTGGCCTGAGCCAGTACTTC.

This clone was detected only a few times. The chain recombines TRBV11-3 with TRBJ1-5, with no clear D. This CDR3 is built from 14 residues. Germline V gene lookup returns CDR1 SGHNT and CDR2 YENEEA. Trimming shortened V by 0 bases and J by 1 base, and 4 bases separated the two germline ends. In DNA form, the CDR3 reads TGTGCCAGCAGCTTAGACAGAAGCAATCAGCCCCAGCATTTT. Translated: CASSLDRSNQPQHF. The full variable domain, with the rest looked up from reference TRBV11-3 and TRBJ1-5, is EAGVVQSPRYKIIEKKQPVAFWCNPISGHNTLYWYLQNLGQGPELLIRYENEEAVDDSQLPKDRFSAERLKGVDSTLKIQPAELGDSAVYLCASSLDRSNQPQHFGDGTRLSIL.

The V gene is TRBV7-2, the J gene TRBJ2-7, with D maybe TRBD1 (5 bases). With 1 base removed from V and 2 bases from J, the gap between germline ends came to 12 bases. The CDR3 sequence is 15 residues long. Germline V gives CDR1 SGHTA, CDR2 FQGNSA. The CDR3 coding sequence is TGTGCCAGCAGCTTAGGGCTAGGGGTTACCTACGAGCAGTACTTC. Residues: CASSLGLGVTYEQYF.

The chain employs TRBV7-8 and TRBJ2-7; D may be TRBD1 or TRBD2 (7 bases each). Germline lookup yields CDR1 SGHVS and CDR2 FQNEAQ. The CDR3 is made up of 15 amino acids. V lost 5 bases and J lost 6, with 20 bases in between. In DNA form, the CDR3 reads TGTGCCAGCAGCCCCTACAGGGGAGGGCCGCTCGAGCAGTACTTC. It translates to CASSPYRGGPLEQYF.

In its sample, this clone was seen many times. The sample holds other DNA sequences that translate to the same CDR3. CDR3 amino acids: CASTGGGSTYNEQFF. Here the CDR3 DNA reads TGTGCCAGCACCGGGGGCGGGTCCACCTACAATGAGCAGTTCTTC. V usage is TRBV2 and J usage is TRBJ2-1, with D perhaps given as TRBD1 or TRBD2 (6 bases each). The V gene lost 7 bases and the J gene lost 2 bases, with 15 bases spanning the gap. This CDR3 contains 15 residues. CDR1 is SNHLY and CDR2 is FYNNEI in the germline V gene.

This chain connects TRBV6-6 to TRBJ1-4; 9 positions agree with TRBD1. Germline V gene lookup returns CDR1 MNHNY and CDR2 SVGAGI (reference sequence). This CDR3 has 15 residues. The ends lost 8 bases at V and 5 bases at J; junction bases unmatched: 9. The CDR3 sequence: CASSPRTGENEKLFF. As DNA, the CDR3 is TGTGCCAGCTCACCGCGGACAGGGGAAAATGAAAAACTGTTTTTT.

This chain joins TRBV28 and TRBJ2-5; TRBD1 matches at 9 bases. With V trimmed by 6 bases and J by 3 bases, 11 bases remained unmatched. Germline V gives CDR1 MDHEN, CDR2 SYDVKM. This CDR3 comprises 16 residues. CDR3: CASRTSMGDREETQYF. The CDR3 bases are TGTGCCAGCAGAACGTCCATGGGGGACAGGGAAGAGACCCAGTACTTC.

The chain combines TRBV28 with TRBJ2-5; D tentatively fits TRBD1 or TRBD2 (5 bases each). The J call may be incorrect, as the DNA end agrees better with TRBJ2-7. The CDR3 is 15 amino acids. Germline V gene lookup returns CDR1 MDHEN and CDR2 SYDVKM. The CDR3 DNA follows: TGTGCCAGCAGTTTTTTCCTAGGGACCACCTACGAGCAGTACTTC. This translates into CASSFFLGTTYEQYF.

The J gene is TRBJ2-2, the V gene TRBV2; a possible D gene is TRBD2 (6 bases). There are 15 residues in the CDR3. Trimming removed 6 bases from V and 0 bases from J, with 11 bases in between. Germline CDR1 is SNHLY and CDR2 is FYNNEI. In DNA, the CDR3 is TGTGCCAGCAGGACTAGGAGGGCGAACACCGGGGAGCTGTTTTTT. Translation gives CASRTRRANTGELFF.

The table lists this clone with a few counts. This chain uses TRBV4-1 with TRBJ1-5; weak D call: TRBD1 (5 bases). Trimming removed 0 bases at V and 9 bases at J, with 12 bases between. Germline V gene sequence: CDR1 MGHRA, CDR2 YSYEKL. This CDR3 contains 14 residues. The CDR3 here is CASSQDAGQLPQHF. CDR3 in DNA: TGCGCCAGCAGCCAAGATGCGGGGCAACTGCCCCAGCATTTT.

The rearrangement links TRBV5-1 to TRBJ2-3, with D tentatively TRBD1 or TRBD2 (5 bases each). Looked up from germline, CDR1 is SGHRS and CDR2 is YFSETQ. Trimming cost V 6 bases and J 1 base, with 21 bases left between them. CDR3 length equals 17 residues. For the CDR3, the DNA is TGCGCCAGCACCCCCCCGACAGCCTGGGACGGCACAGATACGCAGTATTTT. Translating it yields CASTPPTAWDGTDTQYF.

This clone was detected a few times. V gene TRBV2 combines with J gene TRBJ1-1; weak D call: TRBD1 (5 bases). Germline V lookup: CDR1 SNHLY, CDR2 FYNNEI. This CDR3 is built from 14 residues. V was clipped by 6 bases and J by 5 bases, with 16 bases between them. The CDR3 is CASSLAPGGTEAFF. CDR3 coding DNA: TGTGCCAGCAGCCTAGCCCCGGGGGGGACTGAAGCTTTCTTT.

This clone was detected a few times. The chain links TRBV12-5 to TRBJ2-5, with D perhaps matching TRBD1 (5 bases). The germline V gene has CDR1 LGHNT and CDR2 FRNRAP. V lost 1 base, J lost 2 bases, and 5 bases lay in between. The CDR3 consists of 13 residues. Here the CDR3 DNA reads TGTGCTAGTGGTTTGGGACAGCAAGAGACCCAGTACTTC. It specifies CASGLGQQETQYF. The full variable domain, completed using reference TRBV12-5 and TRBJ2-5, is DARVTQTPRHKVTEMGQEVTMRCQPILGHNTVFWYRQTMMQGLELLAYFRNRAPLDDSGMPKDRFSAEMPDATLATLKIQPSEPRDSAVYFCASGLGQQETQYFGPGTRLLVL.

The chain links TRBV4-2 to TRBJ2-2, with 10 bases fitting TRBD2. CDR1 is LGHNA and CDR2 is YNFKEQ in the germline V gene. There are 15 residues in the CDR3. Trimming cost V 2 bases and J 7 bases; bases outside gene matches: 4. The CDR3 bases are TGTGCCAGCAGCCAATCTAGCGGGAGTGACGGGGAGCTGTTTTTT. Protein product: CASSQSSGSDGELFF.

This clone was counted between two and nine times. The J gene is TRBJ2-3, the V gene TRBV4-1; 7 bases line up with TRBD2. After removal of 1 base from V and 10 bases from J, the junction contained 5 bases not matched to a gene. Germline CDR1 is MGHRA and CDR2 is YSYEKL. The CDR3 has 13 amino acids. The CDR3 here is CASSQVRGDSQYF. The CDR3 DNA reads TGCGCCAGCAGCCAAGTCCGGGGGGACTCGCAGTATTTT.

The chain employs TRBV9 and TRBJ2-1; possibly TRBD2 for D (5 bases). This CDR3 has 16 residues. CDR1 is SGDLS and CDR2 is YYNGEE in the germline V gene. V shed 0 bases and J shed 3 bases, with 13 bases lying between them. In DNA form, the CDR3 reads TGTGCCAGCAGCGTAGGGCTCCGGACTGGCTACAATGAGCAGTTCTTC. This sequence encodes CASSVGLRTGYNEQFF.